This TCR beta chain was recorded in a study of monozygotic twins with inflammatory bowel disease. General study results and limits: Findings did not support one strong IBD-associated signal or clonotype.

TCRdb reprocessed the 5' RACE reads, keeping one entry per CDR3 protein, no DNA. This sample contains 120,000 to 150,000 distinct CDR3 sequences. Germline V gives CDR1 DFQATT, CDR2 SNEGSKA (reference sequence). The CDR3 contains 12 residues. On this clonotype: Antigen: not known.

Staff drew a roughly 2.5 ml blood sample from each donor. The rearrangement links TRBV20-1 to TRBJ1-2; the TRBD1 assignment by TCRdb is unverifiable without DNA. This clonotype was obtained from a human donor with ulcerative colitis or Crohn's disease, or a healthy co-twin of an affected twin (not recorded which). What was sequenced was blood. CDR3 in amino acids: CSARERGHVYTF.